This T cell receptor (beta chain) appears in the sequencing data of a study of early T cells in non-severe SARS-CoV-2 infection. Broader study findings: Lookups in VDJdb leaned toward anti-spike CD8 responses and missed private and CD4 specificities.

V lost 4 bases and J lost 1; bases outside the gene matches: 7. The CDR3 length is 16 residues. In germline, CDR1 is SGHAT, CDR2 FQNNGV. Individually, cDNA molecules had unique molecular identifiers attached to them. TCRdb ran MiXCR on the 5' RACE reads and lists one entry per CDR3 protein. The sample lists roughly 52,000 distinct CDR3 sequences; around 6.5% were seen once. A remark on this clonotype: Its antigen remains unidentified.

The chain uses TRBV11-2 and TRBJ2-5, with TRBD1 matching 9 bases. The source was whole blood, collected at baseline. This receptor was obtained from an adult who was a healthcare worker with PCR-confirmed SARS-CoV-2 infection or an uninfected control (not recorded which). The CDR3 sequence: CASSYRDREIQETQYF. DNA of the CDR3: TGTGCCAGCAGCTATCGGGACAGGGAAATCCAAGAGACCCAGTACTTC. Variable domain in full (rest from reference TRBV11-2 and TRBJ2-5): EAGVAQSPRYKIIEKRQSVAFWCNPISGHATLYWYQQILGQGPKLLIQFQNNGVVDDSQLPKDRFSAERLKGVDSTLKIQPAKLEDSAVYLCASSYRDREIQETQYFGPGTRLLVL.